A single sample gave rise to the 7 T cell receptor beta chains below, sequenced in a study of HIV-infected children after antiretroviral therapy interruption. RNA-based 3' RACE libraries used unique molecular identifiers. TCRdb called the 3' RACE reads again in MiXCR, with one record for every CDR3 protein. The table lists approximately 15,000 distinct CDR3 sequences, 3.4% of them singletons. Treatment: PENTA 11 planned treatment interruption arm or continuous ART arm. Source: CD45RO+ CD8+ T cells from PBMCs, pooled from several time points, taken from a donor given antiretroviral therapy, either interrupted or continuous. Subset in this sample: memory CD8+ CD45RO+ CD45RA- T cells. The receptors were sampled from a pool of human donors with HIV.

The gene calls are TRBV2 and TRBJ2-1; 7 nucleotides agree with TRBD2. CDR1 is SNHLY, CDR2 FYNNEI, per germline. The CDR3 has 15 amino acids. V dropped 6 bases and J dropped 7; count of bases not matched to a gene: 12. CDR3 region: CASSLSGVRGNEQFF. The CDR3 bases are TGTGCCAGCAGCTTGAGCGGGGTCCGAGGGAATGAGCAGTTCTTC.

This clonotype was detected ten times or more. DNA for the CDR3: TGTGCCAGCACGGGCAGGGTAATCACTGAAGCTTTCTTT. This encodes CASTGRVITEAFF. V gene TRBV11-2 combines with J gene TRBJ1-1, with D possibly TRBD1 on 5 matching bases. Germline V lookup: CDR1 SGHAT, CDR2 FQNNGV. The CDR3 is 13 residues long. V was cut by 7 bases and J by 4 bases, with 13 bases left in between.

At least ten counts were recorded for this clonotype. The V and J genes are TRBV6-5 and TRBJ2-1; 7 nucleotides align to TRBD1. The CDR3 is 13 residues long. Germline V gene sequence: CDR1 MNHEY, CDR2 SVGAGI. With V trimmed by 8 bases and J by 1 base, 2 bases remained unmatched. This CDR3 is CASGTASYNEQFF. As DNA, the CDR3 is TGTGCCAGCGGGACAGCATCCTACAATGAGCAGTTCTTC.

In its sample, this clonotype was seen once. A much larger clone sits a single nucleotide away, making a read error possible. The chain carries TRBV28 and TRBJ2-2; D gene ambiguous. The CDR3 is 12 amino acids. From germline, CDR1 is MDHEN and CDR2 SYDVKM. This CDR3 reads CARSSKQGELFF. The CDR3 coding sequence is TGTGCCCGCAGTTCAAAACAAGGGGAGCTGTTTTTT.

This clonotype has a count of ten or more. The rearrangement joins TRBV7-8 to TRBJ2-1, with 7 positions matching TRBD1. V shed 3 bases and J 7 bases; nucleotides not matched to a gene: 9. CDR3 size: 15 residues. Germline lookup yields CDR1 SGHVS and CDR2 FQNEAQ. The CDR3 loop reads CASSFRQGEKNEQFF. The CDR3 DNA reads TGTGCCAGCAGCTTTCGACAGGGAGAGAAGAATGAGCAGTTCTTC.

This clonotype has at least ten counts. This chain joins TRBV24-1 and TRBJ2-1; 8 bases line up with TRBD2. CDR3 length: 15 amino acids. Trimming took 3 bases from V and 8 from J; bases not matched to a gene: 8. Looked up from germline, CDR1 is KGHDR and CDR2 is SFDVKD. The CDR3 bases are TGTGCCACCAGTGATCCCCAGCGGGAGTTGGATGAGCAGTTCTTC. Translating gives CATSDPQRELDEQFF.

This clonotype was recorded a few times. This chain links TRBV11-3 with TRBJ2-1; D gene unclear. This CDR3 region has 14 residues. Between the trimmed V and J ends, which lost 5 bases and 1 base, there was a span of 9 bases. The germline CDR1 and CDR2 sequences are SGHNT and YENEEA. The CDR3 sequence: CASSAMGSYNEQFF. The CDR3 coding sequence is TGTGCCAGCAGCGCCATGGGGTCCTACAATGAGCAGTTCTTC. Complete variable domain (other parts from reference TRBV11-3 and TRBJ2-1): EAGVVQSPRYKIIEKKQPVAFWCNPISGHNTLYWYLQNLGQGPELLIRYENEEAVDDSQLPKDRFSAERLKGVDSTLKIQPAELGDSAVYLCASSAMGSYNEQFFGPGTRLTVL.